This T cell receptor beta chain was sequenced in a study of T cells in Graves' hyperthyroidism and ophthalmopathy. The study, taken as a whole, reports: It was a median about 6.5 months before onset that the model predicted ophthalmopathy. Clonotypes that were expanded in thyroid above 0.001 mostly appeared in blood too.

Calling Graves' hyperthyroidism stable meant ophthalmopathy did not progress within 18 months. Based on clinical symptoms, serum thyroxine and TRAb, thyroid ultrasound and orbital computed tomography, diagnoses were reached. Amplification of TCR beta CDR3 regions was performed using RNA transcripts as template. Initially, a first-round RT-PCR of the TCR CDR3 employed the HTBI primer set. Each CDR3 protein gets one entry after TCRdb re-called the multiplex PCR reads with MiXCR. The data hold fewer than 600,000 distinct CDR3 sequences, with 14% observed a single time. This clonotype has a count of ten or more. Its antigen remains unidentified. The CDR3 contains 15 residues. Germline CDR1 reads MNHEY; CDR2 reads SMNVEV (reference sequence). J was trimmed by 0 bases and V by 6 bases; bases with no gene match: 4.

The V and J genes are TRBV27 and TRBJ1-1, with 10 positions matching TRBD1. The sample consisted of blood. The source of this sequence is a woman between 40 and 55 years old with Graves' hyperthyroidism. In DNA, the CDR3 is TGTGCCAGCAGGCGACAGGGGGCCTTGAACACTGAAGCTTTCTTT. It yields the protein CASRRQGALNTEAFF.